The 23 T cell receptor beta chains below all came from one sample that was sequenced in a study of cytomegalovirus exposure and HLA in healthy donors. Generated by immunoSEQ multiplex PCR, the TCRdb table keeps only in-frame clones and is missing some. The profile covers approximately 190,000 clones, with around four fifths appearing a single time and 6% to 9% taken by the ten largest. Material for sequencing was PBMCs. These receptors all stem from a man aged 18-30 years in good health and CMV-seropositive.

The gene calls are TRBV5-1 and TRBJ1-2; 9 bases are a match to TRBD1. With V trimmed by 3 bases and J by 5 bases, 5 bases remained unmatched. The CDR3 consists of 14 residues. Germline CDR1 SGHRS, CDR2 YFSETQ. The CDR3 coding sequence is TGCGCCAGCAGCTCCGGGACAGGGAGGTATGGCTACACCTTC. The encoded protein is CASSSGTGRYGYTF.

This clone turned up a few times. This rearrangement joins TRBV5-5 to TRBJ1-2; no firm D call. CDR1 is SGHKS and CDR2 is YYEKEE in the germline V gene (reference sequence). Trimming left V 4 bases short and J 7 bases short, with 11 bases between. The CDR3 runs 12 residues. The CDR3 sequence: CASSPATPGYTF. Written as DNA, the CDR3 is TGTGCCAGCAGCCCGGCGACACCTGGCTACACCTTC.

The J gene is TRBJ2-3, the V gene TRBV10-1; TRBD2 is a possible D gene (6 bases). CDR3 length equals 14 residues. Germline CDR1 reads WNHNN; CDR2 reads SYGVQD (reference sequence). V lost 7 bases, J lost 3 bases, and 14 bases lay in between. The CDR3 nucleotides are TGCGCCAGCAATTGGAGGGCAGGGACAGATACGCAGTATTTT. It yields the protein CASNWRAGTDTQYF.

This rearrangement joins TRBV9 to TRBJ2-2; a weak D match, TRBD2 (6 bases). This CDR3 has 16 residues. Per the germline V gene, CDR1 is SGDLS and CDR2 is YYNGEE. Deletions cut 4 bases from V and 3 bases from J, with 16 bases between. CDR3 protein: CASSPTGRGYTGELFF. The CDR3 DNA is TGTGCCAGCAGCCCCACCGGGAGAGGCTACACCGGGGAGCTGTTTTTT.

This clone has only a few counts. The V gene is TRBV2, the J gene TRBJ1-1; D is undetermined. The CDR3 consists of 13 residues. Germline assignment: CDR1 SNHLY and CDR2 FYNNEI. V lost 2 bases, J lost 0 bases, and 4 bases lay in between. The DNA of the CDR3 is TGTGCCAGCAGTGAATCGGTGAACACTGAAGCTTTCTTT. The encoded protein is CASSESVNTEAFF. Complete variable domain (other parts from reference TRBV2 and TRBJ1-1): EPEVTQTPSHQVTQMGQEVILRCVPISNHLYFYWYRQILGQKVEFLVSFYNNEISEKSEIFDDQFSVERPDGSNFTLKIRSTKLEDSAMYFCASSESVNTEAFFGQGTRLTVV.

The chain carries TRBV4-1 and TRBJ1-2; 8 bases line up with TRBD1. Germline V gives CDR1 MGHRA, CDR2 YSYEKL. V lost 2 bases and J lost 5; bases outside the gene matches: 7. The CDR3 extends over 15 amino acids. Here the CDR3 reads CASSQPIRGRYGYTF. In nucleotides, the CDR3 is TGCGCCAGCAGCCAACCTATCAGGGGGCGATATGGCTACACCTTC.

V and J are TRBV30 and TRBJ1-1; D unresolved. CDR1 is GTSNPN, CDR2 SVGIG, per germline (reference sequence). Trimming pared 2 bases from V and 8 bases from J, leaving 9 bases between. The CDR3 is made up of 11 amino acids. The CDR3 DNA is TGTGCCTGGAGTTGGCAGTCGGAAGCTTTCTTT. Translating gives CAWSWQSEAFF.

There are many counts of this clone. The genes are TRBV6-5 and TRBJ1-1, with 9 bases aligning to TRBD1. This CDR3 contains 14 residues. V lost 11 bases to trimming and J lost 1 base; unmatched junction nucleotides: 8. The germline V gene encodes CDR1 MNHEY and CDR2 SVGAGI. This chain's CDR3 is CAAIGTGTNTEAFF. The CDR3 DNA reads as TGTGCCGCGATCGGGACAGGGACGAACACTGAAGCTTTCTTT.

This CDR3 is CASSSGGFNEQFF. CDR3 coding DNA: TGTGCCAGCAGTTCAGGGGGTTTTAATGAGCAGTTCTTC. This chain uses TRBV27 with TRBJ2-1, with 7 bases that match TRBD1. The CDR3 runs 13 residues. The germline V gene has CDR1 MNHEY and CDR2 SMNVEV (reference sequence). The V and J ends lost 4 bases and 7 bases, in that order; junction bases with no gene match: 4.

The chain employs TRBV19 and TRBJ2-5; TRBD2 might be the D (6 bases). Trimming cost V 5 bases and J 1 base, with 11 bases left between them. The V gene's germline CDR1 is LNHDA and CDR2 SQIVND (reference sequence). The CDR3 runs 14 residues. The CDR3 nucleotides are TGTGCCAGTAGTCTCGGGACTCCCCAAGAGACCCAGTACTTC. Translated: CASSLGTPQETQYF.

This clone showed up just once. The chain uses TRBV5-1 and TRBJ2-1, with 11 bases aligning to TRBD2. In germline, CDR1 is SGHRS, CDR2 YFSETQ. The junction had 13 bases not matched to a gene; V was cut back by 4 bases and J by 7 bases. The length of the CDR3 is 17 residues. The CDR3 bases are TGCGCCAGCAGCACCTCCCGACTAGCGGGATTGGGAAATGAGCAGTTCTTC. Amino acid sequence: CASSTSRLAGLGNEQFF.

V gene TRBV28 combines with J gene TRBJ2-7; 8 nucleotides align to TRBD2. The germline gives CDR1 MDHEN, CDR2 SYDVKM. V dropped 7 bases and J dropped 2; count of bases not matched to a gene: 7. This CDR3 comprises 14 residues. The CDR3 loop is CASTPGGRPYEQYF. The CDR3 nucleotides are TGTGCCAGCACGCCCGGCGGGAGGCCCTACGAGCAGTACTTC.

The chain couples TRBV29-1 to TRBJ2-1, with 8 bases that match TRBD1. This CDR3 region has 16 residues. The trim removed 4 bases at V and 7 bases at J, leaving 15 bases unmatched. The V gene's germline CDR1 is SQVTM and CDR2 ANQGSEA. DNA of the CDR3: TGCAGCGTTGGCCTTGGGACAGGCGGTTTTAGGAATGAGCAGTTCTTC. It yields the protein CSVGLGTGGFRNEQFF.

The rearrangement uses TRBV5-1 and TRBJ2-1, with 10 bases lining up with TRBD2. V lost 0 bases to trimming and J lost 9 bases; unmatched junction nucleotides: 12. Looked up from germline, CDR1 is SGHRS and CDR2 is YFSETQ. The length of the CDR3 is 17 residues. This CDR3 reads CASSLAPQLAGDSEQFF. For the CDR3, the DNA is TGCGCCAGCAGCTTGGCGCCTCAGCTAGCGGGAGACAGTGAGCAGTTCTTC.

The chain uses TRBV27 and TRBJ2-1, with D tentatively TRBD2 (5 bases). From germline, CDR1 is MNHEY and CDR2 SMNVEV (reference sequence). Trimming removed 4 bases at V and 0 bases at J, with 10 bases between. CDR3 length: 15 residues. The CDR3 DNA reads as TGTGCCAGCAGTTCAGGACTGGGCTCCTACAATGAGCAGTTCTTC. Encoded protein: CASSSGLGSYNEQFF.

V usage is TRBV19 and J usage is TRBJ2-7; tentatively, D is TRBD1 (7 bases). The germline V gene encodes CDR1 LNHDA and CDR2 SQIVND (reference sequence). The germline V and J ends were trimmed by 10 bases and 7 bases, with 14 bases remaining between them. The CDR3 sequence is 11 residues long. The CDR3: CATSPGGEQYF. In DNA form, the CDR3 reads TGTGCCACCTCACCAGGGGGGGAGCAGTACTTC.

The genes are TRBV5-1 and TRBJ2-7; D remains unclear. V lost 0 bases, J lost 6 bases, and 13 bases lay in between. This CDR3 comprises 14 residues. Germline-derived CDR1 and CDR2 are SGHRS and YFSETQ. CDR3 sequence: CASSLERIPGEQYF. For the CDR3, the DNA is TGCGCCAGCAGCTTGGAGAGGATTCCCGGCGAGCAGTACTTC.

This sequence joins TRBV9 and TRBJ2-2; 7 bases align to TRBD1. CDR1 and CDR2 from the germline V gene are SGDLS and YYNGEE. V shed 4 bases, J shed 5 bases, and the junction held 5 bases outside the gene matches. The CDR3 totals 14 residues. The CDR3 sequence is CASSPRQGTGELFF. In DNA, the CDR3 is TGTGCCAGCAGCCCCCGACAGGGAACCGGGGAGCTGTTTTTT.

The chain recombines TRBV6-5 with TRBJ2-7; a possible D gene is TRBD1 (5 bases). Germline values: CDR1 MNHEY, CDR2 SVGAGI. Trimming stripped 4 bases from V and 7 bases from J, with 14 bases between. The CDR3 sequence is 13 residues long. This chain's CDR3 is CASSWGRLWEQYF. The CDR3 nucleotides are TGTGCCAGCAGTTGGGGCCGATTGTGGGAGCAGTACTTC.

A few counts support this clone. CDR3 in amino acids: CASSVGVGGTSGELFF. CDR3 bases: TGTGCCAGCAGCGTAGGCGTGGGGGGAACGAGCGGGGAGCTGTTTTTT. The V call is TRBV9, the J call TRBJ2-2; D perhaps matches TRBD2 (6 bases). Germline V gives CDR1 SGDLS, CDR2 YYNGEE. Deletions cut 0 bases from V and 7 bases from J, with 16 bases between. CDR3 length: 16 residues.

This clone was seen a single time. This chain joins TRBV9 and TRBJ2-2, with TRBD2 as a possible D gene (6 bases). Trimming removed 0 bases at V and 3 bases at J, with 6 bases between. In germline, CDR1 is SGDLS, CDR2 YYNGEE. The CDR3 totals 14 residues. The CDR3 is CASSVVADTGELFF. The CDR3 bases are TGTGCCAGCAGCGTAGTAGCGGACACCGGGGAGCTGTTTTTT. Full variable domain (outside the CDR3, taken from reference TRBV9 and TRBJ2-2): DSGVTQTPKHLITATGQRVTLRCSPRSGDLSVYWYQQSLDQGLQFLIQYYNGEERAKGNILERFSAQQFPDLHSELNLSSLELGDSALYFCASSVVADTGELFFGEGSRLTVL.

This clone has just a few counts. This chain joins TRBV30 and TRBJ1-5; perhaps TRBD1 as D (6 bases). Per germline, CDR1 GTSNPN and CDR2 SVGIG (reference sequence). The CDR3 is 13 amino acids. The V end lost 1 base, the J end lost 4 bases, and 8 bases lay between the germline ends. This chain's CDR3 is CAWSGGTNQPQHF. The CDR3 DNA follows: TGTGCCTGGAGTGGTGGGACAAATCAGCCCCAGCATTTT.

J is TRBJ2-3 and V is TRBV4-3, with 11 nucleotides matching TRBD1. Germline V gives CDR1 LGHNA, CDR2 YSLEER. V lost 5 bases, J lost 2 bases, and 15 bases stayed unmatched. This CDR3 is built from 19 residues. CDR3 loop: CASSTRTGGEGGYTDTQYF. CDR3 DNA sequence: TGCGCCAGCAGCACCAGGACAGGGGGCGAGGGCGGGTACACAGATACGCAGTATTTT.